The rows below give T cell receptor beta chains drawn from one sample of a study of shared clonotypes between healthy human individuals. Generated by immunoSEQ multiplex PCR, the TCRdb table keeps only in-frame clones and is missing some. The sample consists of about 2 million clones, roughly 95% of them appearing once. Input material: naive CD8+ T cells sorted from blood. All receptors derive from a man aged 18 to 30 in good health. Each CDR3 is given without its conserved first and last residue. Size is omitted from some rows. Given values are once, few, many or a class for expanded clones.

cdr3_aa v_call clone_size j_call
ASSFRGPNIQY TRBV28 . TRBJ2-4
ASSQVAGDSYEQY TRBV4-1 . TRBJ2-7
ASSQDQGQANEQF TRBV4-3 . TRBJ2-1
ASTEGPHSYEQY TRBV2 . TRBJ2-7
ASRQFLVTGELF TRBV6-1 . TRBJ2-2
ASSYRGQVNEKLF TRBV6-5 . TRBJ1-4
ASSLVFGGASYNEQF TRBV7-8 . TRBJ2-1
AASVAGETDTQY TRBV6-5 . TRBJ2-3
ASSLGQGYTEAF TRBV5-1 . TRBJ1-1
ASGAANEQF TRBV9 once TRBJ2-1
ASSQDRDGRAYEQY TRBV4-3 once TRBJ2-7
ASSLRPSGANVLT TRBV5-8 . TRBJ2-6
ASTLGGWAEAF TRBV5-6 once TRBJ1-1
ASSLFRPGQGNEKLF TRBV28 . TRBJ1-4
AISRQGADIGYT TRBV10-3 . TRBJ1-2
ASSGVTSGILDTGELF TRBV9 . TRBJ2-2
ASSMLGTGELF TRBV19 . TRBJ2-2
ASSAWAPGRPEQY TRBV2 . TRBJ2-7
ASSLVTGANEKLF TRBV27 . TRBJ1-4
ASSQGALGVNNSPLH TRBV4-1 . TRBJ1-6
ASSYSTGSEAF TRBV6-5 . TRBJ1-1
ASSEFRGTEAF TRBV7-6 . TRBJ1-1
ASSSEMSSYEQY TRBV7-9 . TRBJ2-7
ASSLGGANYGYT TRBV5-4 once TRBJ1-2
ASSTTSGQAYNEQF TRBV13 . TRBJ2-1
ASSQEPRGYNSPLH TRBV4-1 . TRBJ1-6
ASSLEQGAHNEQF TRBV13 . TRBJ2-1
ASSQDGLLGLADNEQF TRBV4-1 . TRBJ2-1
AWSRTGLGTEAF TRBV30 . TRBJ1-1